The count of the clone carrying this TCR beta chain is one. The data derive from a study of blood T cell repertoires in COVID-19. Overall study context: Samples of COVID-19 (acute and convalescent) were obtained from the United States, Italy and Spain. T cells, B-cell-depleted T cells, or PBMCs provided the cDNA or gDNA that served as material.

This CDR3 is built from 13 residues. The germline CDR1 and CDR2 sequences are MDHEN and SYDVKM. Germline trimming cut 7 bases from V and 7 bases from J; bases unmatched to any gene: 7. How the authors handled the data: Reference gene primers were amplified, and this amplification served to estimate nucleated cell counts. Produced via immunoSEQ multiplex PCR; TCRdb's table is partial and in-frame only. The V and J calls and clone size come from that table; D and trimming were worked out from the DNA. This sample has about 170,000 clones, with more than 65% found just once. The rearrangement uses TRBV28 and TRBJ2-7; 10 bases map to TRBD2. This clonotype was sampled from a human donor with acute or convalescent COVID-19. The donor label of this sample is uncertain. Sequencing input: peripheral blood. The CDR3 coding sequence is TGTGCCAGCAATCTAGCGGGAGCTCAAGAGCAGTACTTC. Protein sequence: CASNLAGAQEQYF. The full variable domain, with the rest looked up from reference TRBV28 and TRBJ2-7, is DVKVTQSSRYLVKRTGEKVFLECVQDMDHENMFWYRQDPGLGLRLIYFSYDVKMKEKGDIPEGYSVSREKKERFSLILESASTNQTSMYLCASNLAGAQEQYFGPGTRLTVT.